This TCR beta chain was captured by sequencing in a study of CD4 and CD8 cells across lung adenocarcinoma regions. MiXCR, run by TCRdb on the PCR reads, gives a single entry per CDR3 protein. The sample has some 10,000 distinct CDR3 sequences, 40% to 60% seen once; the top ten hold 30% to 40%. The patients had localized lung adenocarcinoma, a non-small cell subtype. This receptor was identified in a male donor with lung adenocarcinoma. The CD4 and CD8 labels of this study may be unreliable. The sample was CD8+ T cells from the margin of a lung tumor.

CDR3 nucleotide sequence: TGTGCCGCGGGTGATGGGGACGGGGCACAAGAGACGCAGTATTTT. It codes for CAAGDGDGAQETQYF. The chain employs TRBV24-1 and TRBJ2-3, with D perhaps matching TRBD1 or TRBD2 (5 bases each). The germline V gene encodes CDR1 KGHDR and CDR2 SFDVKD. The CDR3 runs to 15 residues. The ends were cut back, 12 bases at V and 9 bases at J, with 27 bases in the middle.